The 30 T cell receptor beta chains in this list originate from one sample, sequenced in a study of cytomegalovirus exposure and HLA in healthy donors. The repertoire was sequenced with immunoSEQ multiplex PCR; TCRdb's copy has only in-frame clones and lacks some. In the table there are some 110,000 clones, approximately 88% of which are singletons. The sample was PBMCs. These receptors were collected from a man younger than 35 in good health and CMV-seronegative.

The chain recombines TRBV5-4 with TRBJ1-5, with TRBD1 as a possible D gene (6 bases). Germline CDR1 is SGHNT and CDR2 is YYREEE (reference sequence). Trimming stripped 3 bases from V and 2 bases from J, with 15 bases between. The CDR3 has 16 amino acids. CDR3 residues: CASSSTGPSGNQPQHF. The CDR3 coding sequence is TGTGCCAGCAGCTCTACAGGGCCGTCAGGCAATCAGCCCCAGCATTTT.

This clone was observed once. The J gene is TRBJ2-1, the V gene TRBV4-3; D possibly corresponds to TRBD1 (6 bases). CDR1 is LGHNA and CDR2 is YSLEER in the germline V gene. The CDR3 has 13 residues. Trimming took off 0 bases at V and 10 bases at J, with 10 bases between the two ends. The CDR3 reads CASSQDDRREQFF. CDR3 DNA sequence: TGCGCCAGCAGCCAAGATGACAGGCGCGAGCAGTTCTTC.

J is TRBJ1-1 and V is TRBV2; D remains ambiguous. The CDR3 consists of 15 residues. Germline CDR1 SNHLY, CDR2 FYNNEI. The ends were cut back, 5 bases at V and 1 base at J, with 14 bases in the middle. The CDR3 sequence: CASSKEVPGNTEAFF. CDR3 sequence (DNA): TGTGCCAGCAGTAAAGAAGTTCCGGGGAACACTGAAGCTTTCTTT.

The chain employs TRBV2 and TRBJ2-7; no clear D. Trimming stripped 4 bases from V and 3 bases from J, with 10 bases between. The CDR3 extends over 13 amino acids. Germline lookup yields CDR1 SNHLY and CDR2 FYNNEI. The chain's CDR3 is CASSARFNYEQYF. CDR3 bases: TGTGCCAGCAGTGCTAGATTCAACTACGAGCAGTACTTC.

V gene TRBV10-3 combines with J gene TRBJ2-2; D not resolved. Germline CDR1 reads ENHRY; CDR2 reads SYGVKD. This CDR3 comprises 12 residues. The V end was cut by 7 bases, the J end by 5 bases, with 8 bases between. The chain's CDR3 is CAITPRTGELFF. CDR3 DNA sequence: TGTGCCATCACCCCTCGGACCGGGGAGCTGTTTTTT.

The CDR3 protein is CASKTSGTGHEQFF. CDR3 nucleotides: TGCGCCAGCAAAACTAGCGGCACCGGGCATGAGCAGTTCTTC. The chain joins TRBV10-1 to TRBJ2-1, with TRBD2 matching over 8 bases. The V gene's germline CDR1 is WNHNN and CDR2 SYGVQD (reference sequence). Trimming at V came to 7 bases and at J to 8 bases, leaving 10 bases not matched to a gene. The CDR3 is 14 amino acids.

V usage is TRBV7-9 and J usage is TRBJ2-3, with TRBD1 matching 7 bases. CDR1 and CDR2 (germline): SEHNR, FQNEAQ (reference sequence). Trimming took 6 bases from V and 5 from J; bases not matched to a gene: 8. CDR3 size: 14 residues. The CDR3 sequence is CASSTGVLVDTQYF. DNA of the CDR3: TGTGCCAGCAGTACAGGGGTTTTAGTAGATACGCAGTATTTT.

The CDR3 sequence is CASSPTGGRTNEKLFF. For the CDR3, the DNA is TGCGCCAGCAGTCCAACGGGGGGAAGGACTAATGAAAAACTGTTTTTT. The rearrangement joins TRBV4-3 to TRBJ1-4, with D tentatively TRBD1 (5 bases). The V gene lost 6 bases and the J gene lost 2 bases, with 16 bases spanning the gap. Germline assignment: CDR1 LGHNA and CDR2 YSLEER. The CDR3 is 16 amino acids.

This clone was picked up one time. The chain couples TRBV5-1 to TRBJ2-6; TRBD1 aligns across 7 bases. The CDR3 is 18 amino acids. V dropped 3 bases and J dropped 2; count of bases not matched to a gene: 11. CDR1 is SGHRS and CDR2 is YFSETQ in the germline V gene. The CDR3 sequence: CASSSNRGKGPGANVLTF. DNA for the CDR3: TGCGCCAGCAGCTCCAACAGGGGAAAGGGGCCTGGGGCCAACGTCCTGACTTTC.

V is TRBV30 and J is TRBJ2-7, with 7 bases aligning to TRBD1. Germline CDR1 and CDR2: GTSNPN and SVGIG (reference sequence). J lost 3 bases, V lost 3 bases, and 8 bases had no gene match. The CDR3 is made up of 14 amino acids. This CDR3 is CAWRGNRGFYEQYF. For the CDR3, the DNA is TGTGCCTGGAGAGGAAACAGGGGATTCTACGAGCAGTACTTC.

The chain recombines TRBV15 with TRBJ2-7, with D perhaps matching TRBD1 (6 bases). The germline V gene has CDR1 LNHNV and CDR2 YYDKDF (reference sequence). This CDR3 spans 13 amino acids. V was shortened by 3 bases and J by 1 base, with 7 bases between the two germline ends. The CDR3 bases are TGTGCCACCAGCAGCGGACAGTCCTACGAGCAGTACTTC. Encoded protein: CATSSGQSYEQYF.

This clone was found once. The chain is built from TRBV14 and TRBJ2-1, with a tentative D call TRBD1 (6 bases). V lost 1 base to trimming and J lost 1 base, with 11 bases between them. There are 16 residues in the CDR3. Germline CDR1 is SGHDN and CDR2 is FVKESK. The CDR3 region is CASSQVLGQSYNEQFF. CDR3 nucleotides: TGTGCCAGCAGCCAAGTGTTAGGACAGTCCTACAATGAGCAGTTCTTC.

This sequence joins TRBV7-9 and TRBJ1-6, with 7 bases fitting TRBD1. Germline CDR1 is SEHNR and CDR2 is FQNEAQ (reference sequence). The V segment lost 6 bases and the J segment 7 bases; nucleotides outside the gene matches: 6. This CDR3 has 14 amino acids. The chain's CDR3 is CASSHGTVNSPLHF. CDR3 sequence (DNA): TGTGCCAGCAGTCATGGGACAGTCAATTCACCCCTCCACTTT.

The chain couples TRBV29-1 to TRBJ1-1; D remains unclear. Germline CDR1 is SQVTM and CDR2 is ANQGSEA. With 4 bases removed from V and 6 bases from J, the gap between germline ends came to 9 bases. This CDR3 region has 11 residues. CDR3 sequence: CSVVSSSEAFF. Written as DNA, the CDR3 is TGCAGCGTTGTTAGCAGCTCTGAAGCTTTCTTT.

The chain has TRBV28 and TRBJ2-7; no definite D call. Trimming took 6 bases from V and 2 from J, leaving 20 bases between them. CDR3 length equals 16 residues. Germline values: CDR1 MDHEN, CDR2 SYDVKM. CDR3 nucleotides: TGTGCCAGCAGGACCGATTGGGCAAGTGTCACCTACGAGCAGTACTTC. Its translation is CASRTDWASVTYEQYF.

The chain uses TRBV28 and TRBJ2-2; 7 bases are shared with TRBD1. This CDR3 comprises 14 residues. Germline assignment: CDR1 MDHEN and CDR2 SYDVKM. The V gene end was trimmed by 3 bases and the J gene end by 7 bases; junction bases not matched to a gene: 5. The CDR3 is CASSLTGRYGELFF. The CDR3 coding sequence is TGTGCCAGCAGTTTGACAGGGAGATACGGGGAGCTGTTTTTT.

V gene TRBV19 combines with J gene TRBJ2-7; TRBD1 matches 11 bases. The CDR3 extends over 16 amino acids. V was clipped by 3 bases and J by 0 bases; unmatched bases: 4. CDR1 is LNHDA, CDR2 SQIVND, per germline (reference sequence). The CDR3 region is CASSMKGQGGSYEQYF. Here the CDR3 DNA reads TGTGCCAGTAGTATGAAGGGACAGGGGGGCTCCTACGAGCAGTACTTC.

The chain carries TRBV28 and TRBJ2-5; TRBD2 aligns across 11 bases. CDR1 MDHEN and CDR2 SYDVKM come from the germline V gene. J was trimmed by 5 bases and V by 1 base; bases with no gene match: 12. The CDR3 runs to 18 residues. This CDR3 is CASSLFVGSGGARETQYF. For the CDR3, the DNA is TGTGCCAGCAGTTTATTCGTGGGTAGCGGGGGGGCCAGGGAGACCCAGTACTTC.

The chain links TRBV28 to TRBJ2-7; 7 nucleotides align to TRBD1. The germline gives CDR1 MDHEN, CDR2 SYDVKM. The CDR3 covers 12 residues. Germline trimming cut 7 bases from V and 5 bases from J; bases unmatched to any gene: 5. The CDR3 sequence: CASTHRGDEQYF. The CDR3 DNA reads TGTGCCAGCACTCACAGGGGCGACGAGCAGTACTTC.

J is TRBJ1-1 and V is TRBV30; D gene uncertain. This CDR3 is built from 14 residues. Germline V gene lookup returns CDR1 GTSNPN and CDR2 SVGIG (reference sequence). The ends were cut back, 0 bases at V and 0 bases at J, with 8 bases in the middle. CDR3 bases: TGTGCCTGGAGTGTACCCGGGATGAACACTGAAGCTTTCTTT. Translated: CAWSVPGMNTEAFF.

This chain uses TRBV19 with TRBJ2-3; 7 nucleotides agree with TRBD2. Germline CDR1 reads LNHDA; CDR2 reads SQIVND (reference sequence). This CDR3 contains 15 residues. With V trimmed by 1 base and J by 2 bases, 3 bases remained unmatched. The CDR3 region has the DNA TGTGCCAGTAGTATAGGTGGGACTACCACAGATACGCAGTATTTT. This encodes CASSIGGTTTDTQYF.

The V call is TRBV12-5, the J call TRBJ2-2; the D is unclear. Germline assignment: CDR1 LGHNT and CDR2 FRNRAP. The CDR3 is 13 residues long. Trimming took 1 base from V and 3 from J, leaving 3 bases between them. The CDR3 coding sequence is TGTGCTAGTGGTTTGGCTTACACCGGGGAGCTGTTTTTT. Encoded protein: CASGLAYTGELFF.

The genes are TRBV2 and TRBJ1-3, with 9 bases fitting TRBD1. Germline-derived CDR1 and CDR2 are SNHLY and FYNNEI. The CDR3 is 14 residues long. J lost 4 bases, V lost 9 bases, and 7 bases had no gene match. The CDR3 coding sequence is TGTGCCAGGGACAGGGGATTACAAGGAAACACCATATATTTT. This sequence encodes CARDRGLQGNTIYF.

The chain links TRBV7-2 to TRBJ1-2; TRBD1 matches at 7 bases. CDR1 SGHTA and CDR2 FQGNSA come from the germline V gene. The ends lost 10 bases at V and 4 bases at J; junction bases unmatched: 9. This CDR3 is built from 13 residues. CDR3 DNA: TGTGCCATCAATCTACAGGGGCCCTATGGCTACACCTTC. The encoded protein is CAINLQGPYGYTF.

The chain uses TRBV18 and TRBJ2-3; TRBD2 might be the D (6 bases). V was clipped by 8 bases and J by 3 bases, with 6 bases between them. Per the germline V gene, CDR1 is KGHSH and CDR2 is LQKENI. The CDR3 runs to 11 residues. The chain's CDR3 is CASRGTDTQYF. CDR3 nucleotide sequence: TGTGCCAGCCGGGGGACAGATACGCAGTATTTT. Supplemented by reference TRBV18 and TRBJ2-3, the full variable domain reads NAGVMQNPRHLVRRRGQEARLRCSPMKGHSHVYWYRQLPEEGLKFMVYLQKENIIDESGMPKERFSAEFPKEGPSILRIQQVVRGDSAAYFCASRGTDTQYFGPGTRLTVL.

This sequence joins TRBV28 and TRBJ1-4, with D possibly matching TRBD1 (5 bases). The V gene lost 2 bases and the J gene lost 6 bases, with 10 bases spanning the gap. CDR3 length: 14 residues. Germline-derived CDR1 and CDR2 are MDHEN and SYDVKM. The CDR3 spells CASSLRGFDEKLFF. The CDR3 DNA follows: TGTGCCAGCAGTTTAAGGGGCTTTGATGAAAAACTGTTTTTT.

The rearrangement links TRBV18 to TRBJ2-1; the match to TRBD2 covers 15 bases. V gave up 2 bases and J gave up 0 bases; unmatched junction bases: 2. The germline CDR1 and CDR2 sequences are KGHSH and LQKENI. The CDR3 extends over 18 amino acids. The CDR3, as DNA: TGTGCCAGCTCACCAGGACTAGCGGGGGGGAGCTCCTACAATGAGCAGTTCTTC. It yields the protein CASSPGLAGGSSYNEQFF. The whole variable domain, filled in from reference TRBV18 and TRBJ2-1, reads NAGVMQNPRHLVRRRGQEARLRCSPMKGHSHVYWYRQLPEEGLKFMVYLQKENIIDESGMPKERFSAEFPKEGPSILRIQQVVRGDSAAYFCASSPGLAGGSSYNEQFFGPGTRLTVL.

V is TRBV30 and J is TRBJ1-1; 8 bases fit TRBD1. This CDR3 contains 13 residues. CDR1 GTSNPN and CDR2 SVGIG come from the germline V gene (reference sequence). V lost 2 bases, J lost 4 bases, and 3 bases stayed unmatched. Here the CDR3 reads CAWSKTGGTEAFF. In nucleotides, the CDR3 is TGTGCCTGGAGTAAAACAGGGGGCACTGAAGCTTTCTTT. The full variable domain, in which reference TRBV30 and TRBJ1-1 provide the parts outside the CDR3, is SQTIHQWPATLVQPVGSPLSLECTVEGTSNPNLYWYRQAAGRGLQLLFYSVGIGQISSEVPQNLSASRPQDRQFILSSKKLLLSDSGFYLCAWSKTGGTEAFFGQGTRLTVV.

CDR3 sequence reads: CASSLGTSVSSPYEQYF. As DNA, the CDR3 is TGTGCCAGCAGCTTAGGGACTAGCGTATCGTCCCCCTACGAGCAGTACTTC. The chain has TRBV7-6 and TRBJ2-7; 9 positions agree with TRBD2. The CDR3 sequence is 17 residues long. Germline V gene lookup returns CDR1 SGHVS and CDR2 FNYEAQ. With V trimmed by 1 base and J by 2 bases, 9 bases remained unmatched.

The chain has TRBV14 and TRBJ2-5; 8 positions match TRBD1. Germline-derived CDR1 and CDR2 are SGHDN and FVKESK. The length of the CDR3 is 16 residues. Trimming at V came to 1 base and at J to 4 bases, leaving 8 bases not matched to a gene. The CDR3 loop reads CASSQVRDRGLETQYF. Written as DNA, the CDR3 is TGTGCCAGCAGCCAAGTACGAGACAGGGGCCTAGAGACCCAGTACTTC. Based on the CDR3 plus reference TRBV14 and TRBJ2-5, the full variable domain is EAGVTQFPSHSVIEKGQTVTLRCDPISGHDNLYWYRRVMGKEIKFLLHFVKESKQDESGMPNNRFLAERTGGTYSTLKVQPAELEDSGVYFCASSQVRDRGLETQYFGPGTRLLVL.